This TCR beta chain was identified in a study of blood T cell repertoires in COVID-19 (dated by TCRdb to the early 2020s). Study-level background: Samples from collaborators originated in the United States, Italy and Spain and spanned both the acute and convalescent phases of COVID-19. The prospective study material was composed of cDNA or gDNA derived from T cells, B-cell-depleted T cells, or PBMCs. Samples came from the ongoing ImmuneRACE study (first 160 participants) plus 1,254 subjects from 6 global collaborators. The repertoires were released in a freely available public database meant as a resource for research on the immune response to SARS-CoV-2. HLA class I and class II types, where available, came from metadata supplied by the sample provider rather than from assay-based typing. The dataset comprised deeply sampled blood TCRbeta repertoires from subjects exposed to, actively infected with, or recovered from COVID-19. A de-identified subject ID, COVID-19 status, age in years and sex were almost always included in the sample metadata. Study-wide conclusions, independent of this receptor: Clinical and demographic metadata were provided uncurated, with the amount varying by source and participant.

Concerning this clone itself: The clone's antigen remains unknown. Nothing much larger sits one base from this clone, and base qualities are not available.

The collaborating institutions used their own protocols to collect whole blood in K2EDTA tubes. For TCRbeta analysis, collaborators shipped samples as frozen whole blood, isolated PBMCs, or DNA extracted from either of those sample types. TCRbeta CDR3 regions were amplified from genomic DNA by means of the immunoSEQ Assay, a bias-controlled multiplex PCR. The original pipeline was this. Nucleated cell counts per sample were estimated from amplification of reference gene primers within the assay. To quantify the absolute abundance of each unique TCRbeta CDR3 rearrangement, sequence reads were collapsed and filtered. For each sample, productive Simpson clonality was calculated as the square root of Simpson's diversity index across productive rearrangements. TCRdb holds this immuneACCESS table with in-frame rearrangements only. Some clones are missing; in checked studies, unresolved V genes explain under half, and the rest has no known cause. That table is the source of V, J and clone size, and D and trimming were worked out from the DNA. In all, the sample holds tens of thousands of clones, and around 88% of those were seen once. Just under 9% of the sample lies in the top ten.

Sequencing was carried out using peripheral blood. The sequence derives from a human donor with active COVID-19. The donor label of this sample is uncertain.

The CDR3 region: CASSEGGGQETQYF. The DNA sequence reads TGTGCCAGCAGTGAAGGGGGCGGTCAAGAGACCCAGTACTTC. This chain joins TRBV6-1 to TRBJ2-5; D gene: possibly TRBD1, on 5 matching bases. V is shortened by 1 base, J by 2 bases, and the region joining them spans 8 bases. CDR1 and CDR2 were assigned from the germline V gene as MNHNS and SASEGT. The CDR3 measures 14 amino acids from cysteine to phenylalanine. Kept here is only the CDR3 DNA, which spans 42 bases and is read in frame from base 1.